A selection of T cell receptor beta chains follows, all from one sample in a study of cytomegalovirus exposure and HLA in healthy donors. Libraries were prepared by immunoSEQ multiplex PCR; TCRdb keeps only in-frame clonotypes and omits some of them. The repertoire consists of 100,000 or so clones, with roughly 60% occurring once and the leading ten covering less than 5%. Sequencing used PBMCs. The receptor source for this set is a human donor in good health. CDR3s include the opening cysteine and the closing phenylalanine or tryptophan. D genes are given only for firm matches. The listing skips clone size in some rows; elsewhere it reads once, few, many or a size class.

D gene: NA
J gene: TRBJ1-6
clone size: NA
V gene: TRBV5-4
CDR3 DNA: TGTGCCAGCAGCCAGAAACAGGGAGGGAATTCACCCCTCCACTTT
CDR3 protein: CASSQKQGGNSPLHF

D gene: NA
J gene: TRBJ1-2
clone size: NA
V gene: TRBV28
CDR3 DNA: TGTGCCAGCAGTTTAAAGAGAGCGGGGGGTTATGGCTACACCTTC
CDR3 protein: CASSLKRAGGYGYTF

D gene: TRBD2
J gene: TRBJ2-1
clone size: NA
V gene: TRBV9
CDR3 DNA: TGTGCCAGCAGCCACAACCCCCTGCTAGCGGGAGGCCCTAATGAGCAGTTCTTC
CDR3 protein: CASSHNPLLAGGPNEQFF

D gene: NA
J gene: TRBJ1-6
clone size: NA
V gene: TRBV30
CDR3 DNA: TGTGCCTGGAGTCCATCCCATCCACCCCTCCACTTT
CDR3 protein: CAWSPSHPPLHF

D gene: NA
J gene: TRBJ2-3
clone size: NA
V gene: TRBV30
CDR3 DNA: TGTGCCTGGAGTGCCGGTTGGGGCCCGGAGTATTTT
CDR3 protein: CAWSAGWGPEYF

D gene: TRBD1
J gene: TRBJ1-3
clone size: few
V gene: TRBV11-1
CDR3 DNA: TGTGCCAGCAGCTTATCCGGGACAGGTGGAAACACCATATATTTT
CDR3 protein: CASSLSGTGGNTIYF

D gene: NA
J gene: TRBJ2-5
clone size: NA
V gene: TRBV6-1
CDR3 DNA: TGTGCCAGCAGTGAAAGGTGGAGAGGAGAGACCCAGTACTTC
CDR3 protein: CASSERWRGETQYF

D gene: NA
J gene: TRBJ2-7
clone size: few
V gene: TRBV7-2
CDR3 DNA: TGTGCCAGCAGCTTAGATGGGGCCCTCTACGAGCAGTACTTC
CDR3 protein: CASSLDGALYEQYF

D gene: TRBD1
J gene: TRBJ2-7
clone size: NA
V gene: TRBV5-1
CDR3 DNA: TGCGCCAGCAGCACGACAGGGTCCAGCGAGCAGTACTTC
CDR3 protein: CASSTTGSSEQYF

D gene: TRBD2
J gene: TRBJ2-2
clone size: NA
V gene: TRBV7-9
CDR3 DNA: TGTGCCAGCAGCTTATCGACTAAGGCTGGAGCGGGAGCGGTCGGGGAGCTGTTTTTT
CDR3 protein: CASSLSTKAGAGAVGELFF

D gene: TRBD1
J gene: TRBJ2-5
clone size: NA
V gene: TRBV11-2
CDR3 DNA: TGTGCCAGCAGCTCCTGGACAGGGTGGGGCAAAGAGACCCAGTACTTC
CDR3 protein: CASSSWTGWGKETQYF

D gene: TRBD2
J gene: TRBJ2-2
clone size: NA
V gene: TRBV5-8
CDR3 DNA: TGTGCCAGCAGCTTGGGCGGGAGAGACACCGGGGAGCTGTTTTTT
CDR3 protein: CASSLGGRDTGELFF

D gene: NA
J gene: TRBJ2-2
clone size: NA
V gene: TRBV7-9
CDR3 DNA: TGTGCCAGCAGCCCCGTATGGAGCTTGAACACCGGGGAGCTGTTTTTT
CDR3 protein: CASSPVWSLNTGELFF

D gene: TRBD1
J gene: TRBJ2-7
clone size: NA
V gene: TRBV6-5
CDR3 DNA: TGTGCCAGCAGTTACGCAGGACAGGGGTCCTACGAGCAGTACTTC
CDR3 protein: CASSYAGQGSYEQYF

D gene: NA
J gene: TRBJ1-2
clone size: NA
V gene: TRBV20-1
CDR3 DNA: TGCAGTGCCGACATAGACTACACCTTC
CDR3 protein: CSADIDYTF

D gene: NA
J gene: TRBJ2-7
clone size: NA
V gene: TRBV5-5
CDR3 DNA: TGTGCCAGCAGCCCTGGACTGGGAGACAACTACGAGCAGTACTTC
CDR3 protein: CASSPGLGDNYEQYF

D gene: NA
J gene: TRBJ1-1
clone size: NA
V gene: TRBV4-1
CDR3 DNA: TGCGCCAGCAGCCCTCCCCTCGGGTGGGACACTGAAGCTTTCTTT
CDR3 protein: CASSPPLGWDTEAFF

D gene: NA
J gene: TRBJ1-1
clone size: NA
V gene: TRBV19
CDR3 DNA: TGTGCCAGTAGTACCAAAAAGAACACTGAAGCTTTCTTT
CDR3 protein: CASSTKKNTEAFF

D gene: NA
J gene: TRBJ2-1
clone size: NA
V gene: TRBV30
CDR3 DNA: TGTGCCTGGAGAACCCGGGGAAGCTCAGGGCAGTTCTTC
CDR3 protein: CAWRTRGSSGQFF

D gene: TRBD2
J gene: TRBJ2-3
clone size: once
V gene: TRBV27
CDR3 DNA: TGTGCCAGCAGTTTACGACTAGCGGTTACAGATACGCAGTATTTT
CDR3 protein: CASSLRLAVTDTQYF

D gene: TRBD2
J gene: TRBJ2-5
clone size: few
V gene: TRBV7-6
CDR3 DNA: TGTGCCAGCAGCTTACTGGCGGGAGGTAAAGAGACCCAGTACTTC
CDR3 protein: CASSLLAGGKETQYF

D gene: TRBD2
J gene: TRBJ2-1
clone size: few
V gene: TRBV11-2
CDR3 DNA: TGTGCCAGCAGCTTAGCGGGAGGGCCGGGTGAGCAGTTCTTC
CDR3 protein: CASSLAGGPGEQFF

D gene: TRBD1
J gene: TRBJ2-7
clone size: NA
V gene: TRBV19
CDR3 DNA: TGTGCCAGTAAAATTGGACAGGGTCCTTACGAGCAGTACTTC
CDR3 protein: CASKIGQGPYEQYF

D gene: NA
J gene: TRBJ2-7
clone size: NA
V gene: TRBV30
CDR3 DNA: TGTGCCTGGAGTCTGAGCGAGAGCTCCTACGAGCAGTACTTC
CDR3 protein: CAWSLSESSYEQYF

D gene: NA
J gene: TRBJ2-1
clone size: NA
V gene: TRBV7-6
CDR3 DNA: TGTGCCAGCGGAAAGACGGACTTATACAATGAGCAGTTCTTC
CDR3 protein: CASGKTDLYNEQFF

D gene: TRBD1
J gene: TRBJ1-4
clone size: NA
V gene: TRBV9
CDR3 DNA: TGTGCCAGCAGCGCGACGGGACAGGGTTATGAAAAACTGTTTTTT
CDR3 protein: CASSATGQGYEKLFF

D gene: TRBD1
J gene: TRBJ1-1
clone size: NA
V gene: TRBV5-1
CDR3 DNA: TGCGCCAGCAGCTTGGCTAGGACAGGGAACACTGAAGCTTTCTTT
CDR3 protein: CASSLARTGNTEAFF

D gene: TRBD1
J gene: TRBJ2-7
clone size: NA
V gene: TRBV5-5
CDR3 DNA: TGTGCCAGCAGCTTGGGACAGGGTATCTACGAGCAGTACTTC
CDR3 protein: CASSLGQGIYEQYF

D gene: TRBD2
J gene: TRBJ2-1
clone size: NA
V gene: TRBV9
CDR3 DNA: TGTGCCAGCAGCGAAAGCGGGAGGACTTACAATGAGCAGTTCTTC
CDR3 protein: CASSESGRTYNEQFF

D gene: NA
J gene: TRBJ2-2
clone size: NA
V gene: TRBV27
CDR3 DNA: TGTGCCAGCAGGGGGAGTGGTGGGAATGGGGAGCTGTTTTTT
CDR3 protein: CASRGSGGNGELFF

D gene: NA
J gene: TRBJ2-3
clone size: NA
V gene: TRBV7-9
CDR3 DNA: TGTGCCAGCAGCTGGCGGGCGGCAATGGACACAGATACGCAGTATTTT
CDR3 protein: CASSWRAAMDTDTQYF

D gene: TRBD2
J gene: TRBJ2-2
clone size: once
V gene: TRBV5-1
CDR3 DNA: TGCGCCAGCTCTAAAGAGGTAGCGGGCACCGGGGAGCTGTTTTTT
CDR3 protein: CASSKEVAGTGELFF

D gene: TRBD2
J gene: TRBJ2-7
clone size: NA
V gene: TRBV28
CDR3 DNA: TGTGCCAGCAGTTCCGCTAGCGGAGGTTCCTACGAGCAGTACTTC
CDR3 protein: CASSSASGGSYEQYF

D gene: TRBD1
J gene: TRBJ2-7
clone size: NA
V gene: TRBV19
CDR3 DNA: TGTGCCAGCTCAGGACCGGGACAGGGTCGCAACGAGCAGTACTTC
CDR3 protein: CASSGPGQGRNEQYF

D gene: TRBD1
J gene: TRBJ2-1
clone size: NA
V gene: TRBV5-1
CDR3 DNA: TGCGCCAGCAGCTACGGGACAGGGGTCAATGAGCAGTTCTTC
CDR3 protein: CASSYGTGVNEQFF

D gene: TRBD1
J gene: TRBJ2-3
clone size: NA
V gene: TRBV4-1
CDR3 DNA: TGCGCCAGCAGCCAGGGACAGGGTGGAGATACGCAGTATTTT
CDR3 protein: CASSQGQGGDTQYF

D gene: TRBD1
J gene: TRBJ1-2
clone size: NA
V gene: TRBV29-1
CDR3 DNA: TGCAGCGCCAGGACAGGAAATGATGATGGCTACACCTTC
CDR3 protein: CSARTGNDDGYTF

D gene: TRBD2
J gene: TRBJ2-1
clone size: NA
V gene: TRBV19
CDR3 DNA: TGTGCCAGTAGTATAGATATAGCGGGAACAAACAATGAGCAGTTCTTC
CDR3 protein: CASSIDIAGTNNEQFF

D gene: NA
J gene: TRBJ2-3
clone size: once
V gene: TRBV19
CDR3 DNA: NA
CDR3 protein: CASSILATDTQYF

D gene: TRBD2
J gene: TRBJ2-3
clone size: NA
V gene: TRBV27
CDR3 DNA: TGTGCCAGCAGTTCGGCACTAGCGCCAGATACGCAGTATTTT
CDR3 protein: CASSSALAPDTQYF